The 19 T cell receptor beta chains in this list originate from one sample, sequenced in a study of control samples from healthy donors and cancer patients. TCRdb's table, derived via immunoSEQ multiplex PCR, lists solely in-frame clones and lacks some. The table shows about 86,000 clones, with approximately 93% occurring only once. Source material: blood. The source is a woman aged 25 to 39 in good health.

This CDR3 reads CATSRPGQMNTEAFF. The CDR3 coding sequence is TGTGCCACCAGCAGACCCGGGCAAATGAACACTGAAGCTTTCTTT. The V gene is TRBV15, the J gene TRBJ1-1, with D hard to call. Germline lookup yields CDR1 LNHNV and CDR2 YYDKDF (reference sequence). V was cut by 2 bases and J by 0 bases, with 10 bases left in between. CDR3 length equals 15 residues.

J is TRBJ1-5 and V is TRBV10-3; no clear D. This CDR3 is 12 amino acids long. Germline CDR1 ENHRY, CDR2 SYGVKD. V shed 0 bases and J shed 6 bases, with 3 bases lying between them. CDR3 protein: CAISESIQPQHF. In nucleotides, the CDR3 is TGTGCCATCAGTGAGTCGATTCAGCCCCAGCATTTT.

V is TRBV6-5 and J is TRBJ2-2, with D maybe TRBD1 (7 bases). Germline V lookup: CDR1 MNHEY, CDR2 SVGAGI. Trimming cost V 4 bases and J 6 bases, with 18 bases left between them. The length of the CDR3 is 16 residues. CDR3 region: CASSLQGGRGSGELFF. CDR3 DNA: TGTGCCAGCAGTTTGCAGGGGGGACGGGGTTCCGGGGAGCTGTTTTTT.

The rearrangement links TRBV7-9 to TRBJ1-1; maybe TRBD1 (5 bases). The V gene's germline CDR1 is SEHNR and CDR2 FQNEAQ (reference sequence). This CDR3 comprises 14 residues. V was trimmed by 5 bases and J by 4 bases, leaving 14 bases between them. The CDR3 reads CASSPTAGPTEAFF. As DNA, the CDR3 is TGTGCCAGCAGCCCAACGGCAGGGCCCACTGAAGCTTTCTTT.

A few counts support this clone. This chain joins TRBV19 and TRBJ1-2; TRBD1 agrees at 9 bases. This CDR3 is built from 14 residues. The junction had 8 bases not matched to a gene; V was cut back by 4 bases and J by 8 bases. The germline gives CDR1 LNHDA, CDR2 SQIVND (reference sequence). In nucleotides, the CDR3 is TGTGCCAGTAGTACCTACGGGACAGGGCGAGGCTACACCTTC. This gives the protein CASSTYGTGRGYTF.

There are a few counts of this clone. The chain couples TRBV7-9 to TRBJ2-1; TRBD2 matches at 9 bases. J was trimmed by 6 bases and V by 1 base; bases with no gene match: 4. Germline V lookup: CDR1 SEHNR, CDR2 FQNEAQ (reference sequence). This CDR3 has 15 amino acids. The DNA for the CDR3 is TGTGCCAGCAGCTTAGGACTAGCGGCCCTCAATGAGCAGTTCTTC. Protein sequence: CASSLGLAALNEQFF.

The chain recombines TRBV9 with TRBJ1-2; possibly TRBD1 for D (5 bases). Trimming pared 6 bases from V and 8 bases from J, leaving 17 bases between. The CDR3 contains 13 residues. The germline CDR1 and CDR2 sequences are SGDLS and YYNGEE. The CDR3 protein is CASNRVGEQGYTF. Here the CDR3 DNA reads TGTGCCAGCAACAGAGTAGGGGAGCAGGGCTACACCTTC.

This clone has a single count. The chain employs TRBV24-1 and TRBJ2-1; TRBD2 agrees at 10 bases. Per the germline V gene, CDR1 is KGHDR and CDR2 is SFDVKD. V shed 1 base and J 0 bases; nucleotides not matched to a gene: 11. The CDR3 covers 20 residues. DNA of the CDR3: TGTGCCACCAGTGATTTCCAGATAGCGGGGGGAACTAGCTCCTACAATGAGCAGTTCTTC. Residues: CATSDFQIAGGTSSYNEQFF.

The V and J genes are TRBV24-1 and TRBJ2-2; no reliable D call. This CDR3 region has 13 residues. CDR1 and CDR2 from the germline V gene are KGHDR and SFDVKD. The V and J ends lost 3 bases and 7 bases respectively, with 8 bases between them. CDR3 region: CATSDVQNGELFF. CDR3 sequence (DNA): TGTGCCACCAGTGATGTACAGAACGGGGAGCTGTTTTTT.

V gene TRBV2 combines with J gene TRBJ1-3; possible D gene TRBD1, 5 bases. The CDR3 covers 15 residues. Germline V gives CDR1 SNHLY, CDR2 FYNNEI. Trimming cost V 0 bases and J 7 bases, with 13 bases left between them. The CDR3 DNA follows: TGTGCCAGCAGTGAAGCGGCAGGGTCCAGGAACACCATATATTTT. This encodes CASSEAAGSRNTIYF.

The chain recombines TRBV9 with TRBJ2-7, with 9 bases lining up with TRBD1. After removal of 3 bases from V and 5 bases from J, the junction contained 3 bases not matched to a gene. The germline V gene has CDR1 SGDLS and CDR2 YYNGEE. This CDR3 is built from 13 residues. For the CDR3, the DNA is TGTGCCAGCAGCGGGGGACAGGGACACGAGCAGTACTTC. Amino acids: CASSGGQGHEQYF.

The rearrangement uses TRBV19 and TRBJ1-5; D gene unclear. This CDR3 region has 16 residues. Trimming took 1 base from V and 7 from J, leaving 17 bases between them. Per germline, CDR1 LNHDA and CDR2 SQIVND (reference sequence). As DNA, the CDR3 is TGTGCCAGTAGTATAGGCCGCAAGGAAGGGTACCAGCCCCAGCATTTT. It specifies CASSIGRKEGYQPQHF.

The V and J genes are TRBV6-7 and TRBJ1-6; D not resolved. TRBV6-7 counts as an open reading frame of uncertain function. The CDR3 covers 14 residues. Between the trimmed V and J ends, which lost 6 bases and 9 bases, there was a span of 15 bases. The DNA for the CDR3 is TGTGCCAGCAGCTTCCCCTCGGGTTGTTCACCCCTCCACTTT. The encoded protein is CASSFPSGCSPLHF.

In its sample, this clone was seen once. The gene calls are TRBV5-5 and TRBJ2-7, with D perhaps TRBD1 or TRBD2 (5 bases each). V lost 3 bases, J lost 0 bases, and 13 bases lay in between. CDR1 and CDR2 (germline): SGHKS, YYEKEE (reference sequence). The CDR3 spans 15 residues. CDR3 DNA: TGTGCCAGCAGCTGGGGACGGGTGGGCTCCTACGAGCAGTACTTC. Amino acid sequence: CASSWGRVGSYEQYF.

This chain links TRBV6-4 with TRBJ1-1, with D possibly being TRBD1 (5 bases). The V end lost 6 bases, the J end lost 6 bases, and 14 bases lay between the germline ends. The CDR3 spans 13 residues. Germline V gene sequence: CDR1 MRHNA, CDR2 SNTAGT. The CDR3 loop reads CASSHEEGPEAFF. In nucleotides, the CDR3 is TGTGCCAGCAGCCACGAGGAGGGGCCTGAAGCTTTCTTT.

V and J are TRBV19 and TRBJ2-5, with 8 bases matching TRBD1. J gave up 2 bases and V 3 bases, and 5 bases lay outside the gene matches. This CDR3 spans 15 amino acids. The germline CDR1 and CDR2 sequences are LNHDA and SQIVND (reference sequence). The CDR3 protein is CASSIAGGPQETQYF. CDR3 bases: TGTGCCAGTAGTATCGCAGGGGGCCCACAAGAGACCCAGTACTTC. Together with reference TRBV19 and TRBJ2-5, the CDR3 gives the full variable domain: DGGITQSPKYLFRKEGQNVTLSCEQNLNHDAMYWYRQDPGQGLRLIYYSQIVNDFQKGDIAEGYSVSREKKESFPLTVTSAQKNPTAFYLCASSIAGGPQETQYFGPGTRLLVL.

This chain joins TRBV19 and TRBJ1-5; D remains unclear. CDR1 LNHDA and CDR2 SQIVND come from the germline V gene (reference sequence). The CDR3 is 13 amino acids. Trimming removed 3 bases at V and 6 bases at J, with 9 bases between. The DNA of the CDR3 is TGTGCCAGTAGTATTCAAGAACGTCAGCCCCAGCATTTT. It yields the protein CASSIQERQPQHF. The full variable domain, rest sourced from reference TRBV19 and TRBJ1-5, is DGGITQSPKYLFRKEGQNVTLSCEQNLNHDAMYWYRQDPGQGLRLIYYSQIVNDFQKGDIAEGYSVSREKKESFPLTVTSAQKNPTAFYLCASSIQERQPQHFGDGTRLSIL.

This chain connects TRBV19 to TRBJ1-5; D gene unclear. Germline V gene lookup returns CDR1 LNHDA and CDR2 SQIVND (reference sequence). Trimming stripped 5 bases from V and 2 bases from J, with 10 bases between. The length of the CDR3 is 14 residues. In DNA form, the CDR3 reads TGTGCCAGTAGTTACGGGAGGGGCAATCAGCCCCAGCATTTT. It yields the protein CASSYGRGNQPQHF.

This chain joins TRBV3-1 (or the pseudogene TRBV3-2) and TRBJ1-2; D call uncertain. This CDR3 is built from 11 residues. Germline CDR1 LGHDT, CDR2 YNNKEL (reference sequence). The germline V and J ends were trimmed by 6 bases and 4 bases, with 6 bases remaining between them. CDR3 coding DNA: TGTGCCAGCAGTGGAGGCTATGGCTACACCTTC. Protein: CASSGGYGYTF.